These 8 T cell receptor beta chains were all obtained from the same sample, sequenced in a study of control samples from healthy donors and cancer patients. Sequencing was performed with immunoSEQ multiplex PCR; in TCRdb, only in-frame clones are kept and a portion is missing. This sample yields 78,000 or so clones, of which around four fifths are seen a single time; approximately 16% belongs to the top ten. Sequencing was carried out using blood. These receptors were obtained from a man aged 45-65 years in good health.

The chain joins TRBV6-6 to TRBJ1-2, with D perhaps matching TRBD1 (6 bases). V lost 6 bases to trimming and J lost 5 bases, with 19 bases between them. The germline V gene has CDR1 MNHNY and CDR2 SVGAGI (reference sequence). This CDR3 has 15 amino acids. CDR3 nucleotide sequence: TGTGCCAGCAGCACTCCCAGGGGCTGGGATTATGGCTACACCTTC. Amino acids: CASSTPRGWDYGYTF.

CDR3 sequence (DNA): TGTGCCAGCAGCTTAGGGACTAGCGGGAGAAATGAGCAGTTCTTC. This encodes CASSLGTSGRNEQFF. J is TRBJ2-1 and V is TRBV7-2, with TRBD2 matching over 13 bases. The V segment lost 1 base and the J segment 7 bases; nucleotides outside the gene matches: 1. Germline-derived CDR1 and CDR2 are SGHTA and FQGNSA. The CDR3 is made up of 15 amino acids.

This chain connects TRBV19 to TRBJ1-5, with D possibly TRBD1 on 6 matching bases. The CDR3 runs 14 residues. Looked up from germline, CDR1 is LNHDA and CDR2 is SQIVND (reference sequence). Between the trimmed V and J ends, which lost 8 bases and 6 bases, there was a span of 17 bases. CDR3 DNA: TGTGCCAGTCGAATAACTCAGGGGTTTCAGCCCCAGCATTTT. As protein: CASRITQGFQPQHF.

The V call is TRBV19, the J call TRBJ1-2, with 7 bases matching TRBD1. The V gene end was trimmed by 5 bases and the J gene end by 5 bases; junction bases not matched to a gene: 5. CDR1 LNHDA and CDR2 SQIVND come from the germline V gene (reference sequence). The CDR3 has 13 amino acids. As DNA, the CDR3 is TGTGCCAGTAGTCCCCGCAGGGGGTATGGCTACACCTTC. It specifies CASSPRRGYGYTF.

The chain links TRBV27 to TRBJ2-5; D is uncertain. The germline CDR1 and CDR2 sequences are MNHEY and SMNVEV (reference sequence). This CDR3 contains 13 residues. Trimming took 4 bases from V and 1 from J, leaving 7 bases between them. CDR3 coding DNA: TGTGCCAGCAGTTCGGACGCCCAAGAGACCCAGTACTTC. Translation: CASSSDAQETQYF.

The chain is built from TRBV2 and TRBJ1-5, with no clear D. Germline V lookup: CDR1 SNHLY, CDR2 FYNNEI. Trimming removed 2 bases from V and 5 bases from J, with 19 bases in between. The length of the CDR3 is 17 residues. The CDR3 spells CASSEINGLTVHQPQHF. For the CDR3, the DNA is TGTGCCAGCAGTGAAATTAACGGCCTCACGGTGCATCAGCCCCAGCATTTT.

This chain links TRBV5-6 with TRBJ2-5; D possibly matches TRBD1 or TRBD2 (5 bases each). The CDR3 loop spans 15 amino acids. CDR1 and CDR2 (germline): SGHDT, YYEEEE. V lost 3 bases and J 4 bases, leaving 16 bases between the germline ends. Written as DNA, the CDR3 is TGTGCCAGCAGCTACCGAGGGACCCGAGGAGAGACCCAGTACTTC. This gives the protein CASSYRGTRGETQYF. Full variable domain (remainder filled in from reference TRBV5-6 and TRBJ2-5): DAGVTQSPTHLIKTRGQQVTLRCSPKSGHDTVSWYQQALGQGPQFIFQYYEEEERQRGNFPDRFSGHQFPNYSSELNVNALLLGDSALYLCASSYRGTRGETQYFGPGTRLLVL.

V gene TRBV15 combines with J gene TRBJ1-2; maybe TRBD1 (5 bases). Germline loops: CDR1 LNHNV, CDR2 YYDKDF (reference sequence). The CDR3 length is 13 residues. The V end lost 0 bases, the J end lost 7 bases, and 9 bases lay between the germline ends. CDR3 residues: CATSREDSGGYTF. As DNA, the CDR3 is TGTGCCACCAGCAGAGAAGACAGCGGTGGCTACACCTTC.